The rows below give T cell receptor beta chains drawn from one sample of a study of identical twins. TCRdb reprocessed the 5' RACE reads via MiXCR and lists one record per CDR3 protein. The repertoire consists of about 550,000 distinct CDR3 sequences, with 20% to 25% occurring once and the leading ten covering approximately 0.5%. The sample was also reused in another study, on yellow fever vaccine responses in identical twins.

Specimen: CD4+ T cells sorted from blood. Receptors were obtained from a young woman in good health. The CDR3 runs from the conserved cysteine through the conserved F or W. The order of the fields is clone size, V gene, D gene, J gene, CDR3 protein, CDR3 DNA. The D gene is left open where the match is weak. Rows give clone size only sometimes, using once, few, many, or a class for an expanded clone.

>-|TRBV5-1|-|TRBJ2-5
CASSLESLQETQYF
TGCGCCAGCAGCCTAGAGAGCCTTCAAGAGACCCAGTACTTC
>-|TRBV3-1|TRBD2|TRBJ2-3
CASSPTWTRPLVTDTQYF
TGTGCCAGCAGCCCTACCTGGACTAGACCACTCGTCACAGATACGCAGTATTTT
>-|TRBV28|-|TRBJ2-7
CASSLTSEQYF
TGTGCCAGCAGTTTAACGTCCGAGCAGTACTTC
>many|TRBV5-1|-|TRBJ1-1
CASSLEGGMNTEAFF
TGCGCCAGCAGCTTGGAGGGCGGAATGAACACTGAAGCTTTCTTT
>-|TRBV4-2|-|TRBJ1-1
CASSQDTQSAFF
TGTGCCAGCAGCCAAGATACTCAATCAGCTTTCTTT
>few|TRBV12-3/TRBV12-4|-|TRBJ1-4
CASKGAAPLNEKLFF
TGTGCCAGCAAAGGCGCCGCCCCTCTTAATGAAAAACTGTTTTTT
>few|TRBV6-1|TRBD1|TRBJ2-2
CASRGQDTGELFF
TGTGCCAGCAGAGGACAGGACACCGGGGAGCTGTTTTTT
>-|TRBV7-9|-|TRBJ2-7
CASSRGDLRYEQYF
TGTGCCAGCAGCCGCGGGGACCTTCGGTACGAGCAGTACTTC
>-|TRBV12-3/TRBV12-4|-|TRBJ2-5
CASSPPAPRQETQYF
TGTGCCAGCAGTCCCCCGGCGCCCCGGCAAGAGACCCAGTACTTC
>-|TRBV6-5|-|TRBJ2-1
CASSPGGRQFF
TGTGCCAGCAGCCCCGGGGGGCGGCAGTTCTTC
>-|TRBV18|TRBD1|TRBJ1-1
CASSRRTGANLNTEAFF
TGTGCCAGCTCACGCAGGACAGGGGCCAATTTGAACACTGAAGCTTTCTTT
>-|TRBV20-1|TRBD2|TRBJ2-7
CSARDPTSGRLYEQYF
TGCAGTGCTAGAGACCCTACCAGCGGGAGGCTCTACGAGCAGTACTTC
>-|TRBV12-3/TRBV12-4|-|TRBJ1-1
CASQARGGTEAFF
TGTGCCTCTCAGGCCAGGGGCGGCACTGAAGCTTTCTTT
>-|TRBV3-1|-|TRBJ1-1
CASSPISNMNTEAFF
TGTGCCAGCAGCCCCATTTCAAACATGAACACTGAAGCTTTCTTT
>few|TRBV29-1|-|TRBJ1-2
CSVEGGRTNYGYTF
TGCAGCGTTGAAGGGGGGAGGACTAACTATGGCTACACCTTC
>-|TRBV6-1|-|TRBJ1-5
CASRVQGFGNQPQHF
TGTGCCAGCAGAGTCCAGGGGTTCGGCAATCAGCCCCAGCATTTT
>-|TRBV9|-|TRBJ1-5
CASSDRVGQPQHF
TGTGCCAGCAGCGACCGGGTGGGACAGCCCCAGCATTTT
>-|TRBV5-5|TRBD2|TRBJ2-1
CASSFEVRLAGDNEQFF
TGTGCCAGCAGCTTTGAAGTCCGGCTAGCGGGGGATAATGAGCAGTTCTTC
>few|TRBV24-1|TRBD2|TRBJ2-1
CATSDIPGLASFSSSYNEQFF
TGTGCCACCAGTGATATACCGGGACTAGCCTCGTTTAGTAGCTCCTACAATGAGCAGTTCTTC
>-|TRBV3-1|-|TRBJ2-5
CASSQEGTRTGETQYF
TGTGCCAGCAGCCAAGAGGGGACCCGGACGGGGGAGACCCAGTACTTC
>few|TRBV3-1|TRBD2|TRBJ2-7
CASSPPLLGGRLGLSYEQYF
TGTGCCAGCAGCCCTCCCCTGTTGGGCGGGAGACTTGGTCTATCCTACGAGCAGTACTTC
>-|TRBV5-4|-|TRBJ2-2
CASSPESGRNTGELFF
TGTGCCAGCAGCCCGGAGTCGGGCAGGAACACCGGGGAGCTGTTTTTT